What follows describes a single T cell receptor beta chain. This receptor's antigen is unknown. It has no much larger one-base neighbor in the sample; base qualities were not kept. Clipping removes 6 bases from V and 10 bases from J, with 12 as the unmatched junction base count. Its CDR3 holds 16 amino acids, cysteine through phenylalanine. Only CDR3 DNA is held: 48 bases, read in frame from base 1. CDR1 and CDR2 are read off the germline V gene as MDHEN and SYDVKM. Participants in the prospective study were aged roughly 18 to 89 years, lived in 20 to 30 United States geographic areas, and enrolled through a virtual design. In the prospective study, cohorts were assigned on the basis of participant-reported clinical history obtained from a screening survey and a study questionnaire. Exposed participants were defined as having been in contact with someone with a PCR-confirmed or clinician-diagnosed COVID-19 case within 2 weeks of study entry. In the prospective study, mobile phlebotomists collected whole blood, serum and a nasopharyngeal or oropharyngeal swab from each participant. Prospective study participants could optionally give additional blood draws and questionnaires over an approximately two-month period. Prospective study blood samples were shipped either frozen or at room temperature before DNA extraction.

The source of the sample is a study of blood T cell repertoires in COVID-19 (dated by TCRdb to 2019 to 2021). As for the study more broadly: Collaborator samples came from the United States, Italy and Spain and covered acute and convalescent phases of COVID-19. The material from the prospective study consisted of cDNA or gDNA derived from T cells, B-cell-depleted T cells, or PBMCs. The dataset comprised deeply sampled blood TCRbeta repertoires from subjects exposed to, actively infected with, or recovered from COVID-19. The repertoires were released in a freely available public database meant as a resource for research on the immune response to SARS-CoV-2. The samples were drawn from two sources: the first 160 participants of the ongoing ImmuneRACE study, and fewer than 1,500 subjects contributed by 6 global collaborators. A de-identified subject ID, COVID-19 status, age in years and sex were almost always included in the sample metadata. Where HLA class I and class II types were available, the types were taken from metadata supplied by the sample provider, not from assay-based typing. What the authors observed across the whole study: How much clinical and demographic metadata was included differed by source and by participant, and the metadata was provided uncurated.

TCRbeta CDR3 regions were amplified from genomic DNA using the immunoSEQ Assay, a bias-controlled multiplex PCR. On the study's bioinformatics: Within the assay, amplification of reference gene primers was used to estimate how many nucleated cells each sample contained. Sequence reads were collapsed and filtered to measure the absolute abundance of every unique TCRbeta CDR3 rearrangement. For each sample, productive Simpson clonality was calculated as the square root of Simpson's diversity index across productive rearrangements. The immuneACCESS repertoire file appears here via TCRdb, limited to in-frame rearrangements. These files lack a portion of the clones; in checked studies, under half of the deficit traces to unresolved V genes, and the cause of the others is not known. Clone size and the V and J calls come from that table; the DNA yielded D and trimming. Within this sample are 250,000 or so clones, with 70% to 90% of them counted one time only. Jointly, the top ten make up 0.87% of the sample.

The sequence was obtained from a man over 45 who had been exposed to COVID-19. The chain employs TRBV28 and TRBJ2-3, and 14 junctional nucleotides match TRBD2. The sequenced sample consisted of PBMCs or T cells enriched from blood (not recorded which). CDR3 reads: CASRTGLAGEGVAQYF. The nucleotide sequence is TGTGCCAGCAGGACGGGACTAGCGGGAGAAGGGGTTGCGCAGTATTTT.